This record covers a single TCR beta chain. TCRdb redid the calling of the RT-PCR reads with MiXCR, one entry per CDR3 protein. The sample records roughly 2,500 distinct CDR3 sequences, approximately 20% being singletons. V shed 6 bases and J shed 8 bases, with 20 bases lying between them. The CDR3 covers 15 residues. CDR1 MNHEY and CDR2 SVGAGI come from the germline V gene. This sample was included in a study of patients and donors after allogeneic stem cell transplantation. Sequencing used blood, either unsorted or a sorted T cell fraction (not recorded which). The origin of this receptor is a human donor who was either an allogeneic HSCT recipient or a stem cell or donor lymphocyte infusion donor (not recorded which). It is not recorded whose cells these are; they may come from a transplant donor. J is TRBJ2-1 and V is TRBV6-5, with D maybe TRBD2 (6 bases). DNA of the CDR3: TGTGCCAGCAGACCGGGGGTGACGCAGTCCGATGAGCAGTTCTTC. This gives the protein CASRPGVTQSDEQFF.